These 6 T cell receptor beta chains were sequenced from one sample in a study of T cell responses to AZD1222 COVID-19 vaccine. The table came from immunoSEQ multiplex PCR; TCRdb's copy has only in-frame clones and leaves some out. This table holds more than 80,000 clones, around 85% found once. Sequencing used peripheral blood, obtained 28 days after the second AZD1222 dose. All receptors come from an adult who received the AZD1222 COVID-19 vaccine.

This chain links TRBV28 with TRBJ1-3, with a weak D call TRBD1 (6 bases). The V end was cut by 8 bases, the J end by 3 bases, with 20 bases between. The CDR3 is made up of 16 amino acids. Germline CDR1 reads MDHEN; CDR2 reads SYDVKM. CDR3 nucleotide sequence: TGTGCCAGCGTGGGGGGCACAAGAATAGGTGGAAACACCATATATTTT. Protein product: CASVGGTRIGGNTIYF.

This chain joins TRBV5-6 and TRBJ1-4; D uncertain. The germline V gene encodes CDR1 SGHDT and CDR2 YYEEEE. CDR3 length equals 14 residues. Trimming pared 2 bases from V and 8 bases from J, leaving 13 bases between. The CDR3: CASSFYWRSEKLFF. The CDR3 DNA reads as TGTGCCAGCAGCTTCTACTGGAGAAGCGAAAAACTGTTTTTT. The full variable domain, with the rest looked up from reference TRBV5-6 and TRBJ1-4, is DAGVTQSPTHLIKTRGQQVTLRCSPKSGHDTVSWYQQALGQGPQFIFQYYEEEERQRGNFPDRFSGHQFPNYSSELNVNALLLGDSALYLCASSFYWRSEKLFFGSGTQLSVL.

Turning to this clone: The DNA is left out, because the CDR3 cannot be placed on it with certainty; the CDR3 is given as TCRdb lists it. The J gene is TRBJ1-1, the V gene TRBV7-2. The germline gives CDR1 SGHTA, CDR2 FQGNSA. The length of the CDR3 is 15 amino acids, counting both ends. The CDR3 spells CASSTSAGYGGRAFF.

The chain joins TRBV6-2 or TRBV6-3 to TRBJ1-5, with 7 bases fitting TRBD1. Germline assignment: CDR1 MNHEY and CDR2 SVGEGT. The CDR3 loop spans 11 amino acids. Trimming cost V 4 bases and J 13 bases; bases outside gene matches: 4. CDR3 nucleotides: TGTGCCAGCAGTTCGACAGGGAGTCAGCATTTT. Translating gives CASSSTGSQHF.

Only a few counts were recorded for this clone. The chain recombines TRBV3-1 (or the pseudogene TRBV3-2) with TRBJ2-6; perhaps TRBD2 as D (6 bases). CDR1 and CDR2 (germline): LGHDT, YNNKEL (reference sequence). The V gene lost 3 bases and the J gene lost 2 bases, with 11 bases spanning the gap. The CDR3 is 16 amino acids. CDR3: CASSQRRDAGANVLTF. The DNA of the CDR3 is TGTGCCAGCAGCCAGAGGCGGGATGCTGGGGCCAACGTCCTGACTTTC.

The chain recombines TRBV19 with TRBJ2-4; the match to TRBD1 covers 7 bases. The CDR3 is 12 amino acids. Germline V gene data show CDR1 as LNHDA and CDR2 as SQIVND (reference sequence). J was trimmed by 5 bases and V by 11 bases; bases with no gene match: 6. The CDR3 region is CASRGTENIQYF. CDR3 bases: TGTGCCTCTCGAGGGACAGAAAACATTCAGTACTTC.